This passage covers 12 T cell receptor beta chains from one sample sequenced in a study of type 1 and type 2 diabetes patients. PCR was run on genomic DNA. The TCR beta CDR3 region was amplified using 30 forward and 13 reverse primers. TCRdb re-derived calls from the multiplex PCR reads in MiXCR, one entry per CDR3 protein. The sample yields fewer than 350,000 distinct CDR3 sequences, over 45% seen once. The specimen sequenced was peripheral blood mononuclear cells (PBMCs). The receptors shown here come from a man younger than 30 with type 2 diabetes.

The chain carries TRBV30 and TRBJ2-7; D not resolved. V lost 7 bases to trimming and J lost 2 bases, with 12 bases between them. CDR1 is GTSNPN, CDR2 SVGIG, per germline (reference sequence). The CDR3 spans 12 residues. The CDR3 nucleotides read TGTGCCTTTACTCTAAACCCCTACGAGCAGTACTTC. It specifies CAFTLNPYEQYF.

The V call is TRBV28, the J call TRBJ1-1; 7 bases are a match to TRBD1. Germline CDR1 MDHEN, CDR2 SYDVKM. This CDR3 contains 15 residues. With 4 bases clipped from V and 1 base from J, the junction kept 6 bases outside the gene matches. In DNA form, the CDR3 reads TGTGCCAGCAGTTGGGCCGGGACAGCGAACACTGAAGCTTTCTTT. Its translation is CASSWAGTANTEAFF. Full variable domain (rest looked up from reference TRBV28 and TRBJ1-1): DVKVTQSSRYLVKRTGEKVFLECVQDMDHENMFWYRQDPGLGLRLIYFSYDVKMKEKGDIPEGYSVSREKKERFSLILESASTNQTSMYLCASSWAGTANTEAFFGQGTRLTVV.

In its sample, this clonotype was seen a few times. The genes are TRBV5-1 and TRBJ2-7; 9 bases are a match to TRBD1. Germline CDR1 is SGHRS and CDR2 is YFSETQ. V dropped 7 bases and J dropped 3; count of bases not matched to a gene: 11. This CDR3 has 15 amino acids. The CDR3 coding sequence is TGCGCCAGCTCCCCCGGGGGACAGGGTAACTACGAGCAGTACTTC. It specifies CASSPGGQGNYEQYF.

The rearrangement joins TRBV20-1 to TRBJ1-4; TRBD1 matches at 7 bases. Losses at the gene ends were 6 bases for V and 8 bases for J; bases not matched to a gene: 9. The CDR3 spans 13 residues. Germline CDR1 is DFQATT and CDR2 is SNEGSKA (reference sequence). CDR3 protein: CSASRGNDEKLFF. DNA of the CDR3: TGCAGTGCCTCCAGGGGGAACGACGAAAAACTGTTTTTT.

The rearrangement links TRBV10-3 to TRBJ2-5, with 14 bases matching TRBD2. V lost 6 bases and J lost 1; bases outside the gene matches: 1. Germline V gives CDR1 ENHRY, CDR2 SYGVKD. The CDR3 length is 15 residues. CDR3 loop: CAIRGTSGGQETQYF. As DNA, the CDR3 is TGTGCCATCAGGGGGACTAGCGGGGGCCAAGAGACCCAGTACTTC.

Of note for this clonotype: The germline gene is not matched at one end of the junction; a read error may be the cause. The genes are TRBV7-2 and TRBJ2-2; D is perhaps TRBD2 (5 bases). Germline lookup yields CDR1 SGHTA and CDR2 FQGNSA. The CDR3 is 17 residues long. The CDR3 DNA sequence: TGCGCCAGCAGCCAAGATAGAGGGTTATGGTTATTCGGGGAGCTGGTTTTT. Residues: CASSQDRGLWLFGELVF.

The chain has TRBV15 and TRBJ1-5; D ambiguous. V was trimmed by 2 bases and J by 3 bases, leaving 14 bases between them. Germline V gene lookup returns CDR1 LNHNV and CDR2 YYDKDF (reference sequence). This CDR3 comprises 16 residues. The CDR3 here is CATSRSGKANNQPQHF. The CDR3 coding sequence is TGTGCCACCAGCAGATCCGGCAAGGCAAACAATCAGCCCCAGCATTTT.

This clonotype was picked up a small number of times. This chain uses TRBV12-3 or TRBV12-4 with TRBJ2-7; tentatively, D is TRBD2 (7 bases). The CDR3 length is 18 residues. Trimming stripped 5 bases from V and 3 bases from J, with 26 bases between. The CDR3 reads CASSTGTRGGRGVYEQYF. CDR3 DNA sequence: TGTGCCAGCAGTACAGGGACCCGGGGCGGACGGGGGGTCTACGAGCAGTACTTC.

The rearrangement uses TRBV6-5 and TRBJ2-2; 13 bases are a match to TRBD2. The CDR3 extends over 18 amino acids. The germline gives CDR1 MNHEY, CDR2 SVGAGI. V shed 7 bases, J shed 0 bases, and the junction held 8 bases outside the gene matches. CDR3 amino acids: CASKSGLAGAPNTGELFF. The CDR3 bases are TGTGCCAGCAAGTCCGGACTAGCGGGGGCCCCGAACACCGGGGAGCTGTTTTTT.

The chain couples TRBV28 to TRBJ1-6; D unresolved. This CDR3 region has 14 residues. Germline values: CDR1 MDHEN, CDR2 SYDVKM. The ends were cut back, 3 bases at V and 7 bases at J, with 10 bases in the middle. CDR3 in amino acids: CASSFGDFNSPLHF. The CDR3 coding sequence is TGTGCCAGCAGTTTTGGAGATTTCAATTCACCCCTCCACTTT.

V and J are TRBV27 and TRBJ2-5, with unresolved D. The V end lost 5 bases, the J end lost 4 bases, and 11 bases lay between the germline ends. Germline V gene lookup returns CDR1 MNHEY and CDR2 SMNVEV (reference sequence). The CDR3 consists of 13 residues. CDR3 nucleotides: TGTGCCAGCAGTCCTCTTTCCGGAGAGACCCAGTACTTC. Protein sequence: CASSPLSGETQYF.

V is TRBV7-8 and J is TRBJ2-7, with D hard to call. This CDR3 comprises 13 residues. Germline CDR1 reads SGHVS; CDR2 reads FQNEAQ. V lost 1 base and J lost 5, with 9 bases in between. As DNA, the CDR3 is TGTGCCAGCAGCTTAGGACGTGCAAACGAGCAGTACTTC. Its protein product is CASSLGRANEQYF.